This T cell receptor (beta chain) came from a study of cytomegalovirus exposure and HLA in healthy donors. Study details: Later analysis reported that the 110 or so validation repertoires shared the platform of the approximately 670 first-cohort repertoires.

The donors formed part of the roughly 120-subject validation cohort, distinct from the roughly 630-subject first cohort. General study points: High specificity and sensitivity for cytomegalovirus status were reported for the classifier.

As for this clone: Its matching antigen is unknown.

The CDR3 loop spans 14 amino acids. V was pared by 0 bases and J by 6 bases, with 11 bases between. From germline, CDR1 is SGHAT and CDR2 FQNNGV. Only in-frame clones appear in the TCRdb table, and some are missing; sequencing was by immunoSEQ multiplex PCR. The sample carries 71,000 or so clones, approximately 94% recorded once. The sample was PBMCs. The chain joins TRBV11-2 to TRBJ1-1; D is uncertain. The clonotype was recovered from a young man in good health and CMV-seropositive. The DNA for the CDR3 is TGTGCCAGCAGCTTAGATAATAATGCGGCTGAAGCTTTCTTT. The encoded protein is CASSLDNNAAEAFF.